This paragraph covers one T cell receptor beta chain sequence. Its antigen is not yet known. Base qualities are not recorded, but no much larger clone differs from it by a single base. This sample is part of a study of long-term antiretroviral therapy in people with HIV (dated by TCRdb to the early 2020s). In terms of the full investigation: The earliest samples were collected about a decade before the 2015 WHO recommendation for immediate ART, when ART was typically delayed until CD4 counts fell. A retrospective serial study tested whether ART initiation and durable HIV suppression were associated with changes in peripheral blood TRB repertoire composition and diversity. The cohort contributed over 150 cryopreserved PBMC samples from 30 adults with confirmed HIV infection, collected serially over a mean of approximately six years (range 1-12). About 35% of the 30 participants with HIV were female. No cross-contamination during QIAcube processing was seen in test extractions of a monoclonal T-cell line run alongside a few dozen polyclonal samples.

General study outcomes and caveats: No data were available on ART adherence, viral resistance or therapy changes, limiting inferences about post-ART repertoire changes. Narrower CDR3 length ranges were observed in HIV repertoires than in controls, and an antigen-experienced repertoire with only a slight naive shift after ART was suggested by the network structure. Because PBMC availability was limited, only the TCR beta chain was sequenced, with no alpha chain pairing. Starting ART was linked to a significant rise in TRB diversity, yet even after long-term ART the diversity remained significantly lower than in transplant donor controls. Unsorted PBMC were profiled instead of sorted CD4+ and CD8+ T cells because pre-ART samples had limited cell numbers. The samples span the years 2004 to 2017, and the ART regimens used may be less effective than current regimens. The repertoire was dominated across all time points by expanded TRB clones identified before ART initiation, although this dominance was seen to fluctuate and to decrease in many PLHIV after ART.

The CDR3, from cysteine to phenylalanine, totals 14 residues. CDR3 DNA only is kept here, 42 bases in frame from base 1. From a lookup of the germline V gene, CDR1 and CDR2 are MNHEY and SVGAGI. Relative to germline, V is missing 6 bases and J is missing 3 bases, with 5 bases of the junction outside any gene match. Participants were included only if at least one PBMC sample before ART initiation and at least two post-ART samples were available. All participants with HIV were treated in the United States of America. Before DNA extraction, cryopreserved samples containing about 1-10 million PBMC were thawed and washed. At the time of the earliest PBMC sample, participants with HIV were aged between roughly 20 and 55 years. PBMC samples were contributed by each participant from 1-4 timepoints before ART initiation and 2-8 timepoints after ART initiation, with a median of 7 samples. For every participant, serial HIV viral load, CD4+ T-cell count, ART history and demographic data were obtained. Genomic DNA was extracted from unsorted PBMC with a Qiagen kit on a QIAcube, processed in batches of 12 samples.

The immunoSEQ hsTCRB v3.0 assay was used at survey level resolution to sequence the TRB variable region. The target sequencing depth for TRB was roughly 35,000-55,000 T-cell genomes per sample. TRB libraries were pooled and sequenced on an Illumina MiSeq using a v3 150-cycle kit. In the original analysis: Repertoire analysis ran in R within a reproducible Nextflow workflow covering QC, data transformation and analysis. LymphoSeq2, an R package for exploring AIRR-Seq data, was used to implement custom analyses. After excluding a few samples that yielded fewer than 5000 total TRB sequences, 188 HIV repertoires remained for analysis. Among the roughly 190 retained HIV repertoires, 55 to 60 were collected before ART initiation and around 130 after ART initiation. Repertoires were downsampled to 5000 TRB nucleotide sequences, and summary statistics were averaged over 100 downsampling iterations. Only TRB sequences with CDR3 regions of at least seven amino acids were retained for analysis. Diversity was measured with a Shannon entropy-derived clonality score and the Gini coefficient. Repertoire networks linked the top 5000 CDR3 amino acid sequences whenever two sequences differed by an edit distance of one. For TRB CDR3 amino acid sequences, GLIPH2 was used to predict antigen specificity groups and MHC restriction. Known CMV, EBV, HIV or tissue antigen associations were flagged by matching CDR3 amino acid sequences against VDJdb and McPAS-TCR. Pre-ART, post-ART and control groups were compared with Wilcoxon signed-rank tests and Holm-Bonferroni correction. TCRdb provides this immuneACCESS table in a form limited to in-frame rearrangements. Some clones are lacking; in checked studies, under half of them reflect an unresolved V gene, and why the rest are absent is not known. For V, J and clone size, that table is used; D and trimming come from the DNA. The sample includes 20,000 to 30,000 clones, with 80% to 85% observed a single time. In total, the top ten clones hold 15% to 20% of the sample.

Rearrangement joined TRBV6-5 to TRBJ1-3; 7 junctional bases match TRBD1. The receptor's source is a woman aged 18-29 years with HIV. Material: unsorted PBMCs, obtained at the start of antiretroviral therapy, before treatment. The DNA is TGTGCCAGCAGGACAGGGAACAGTGGAAACACCATATATTTT. Its protein product is CASRTGNSGNTIYF.